The 5 T cell receptor beta chains reported below all come from one sample, sequenced in a study of T-cell reconstitution after alpha-beta-depleted transplantation in children. Unique molecular identifiers were incorporated during preparation of the TCRbeta library. TCRdb reprocessed the PCR reads with MiXCR, giving one entry per CDR3 protein. The sample yields roughly 670,000 distinct CDR3 sequences, about 12% seen once. Sequencing was performed on PBMCs, taken before TCRalphabeta/CD19-depleted stem cell transplant. The origin of the receptors is a girl aged 2 to 10 with congenital amegakaryocytic thrombocytopenia, due to receive a stem cell transplant.

This clonotype has just a few counts. This chain links TRBV3-1 with TRBJ2-7; D gene uncertain. Germline CDR1 is LGHDT and CDR2 is YNNKEL (reference sequence). This CDR3 contains 11 residues. The germline V and J ends were trimmed by 7 bases and 4 bases, with 8 bases remaining between them. The CDR3 sequence: CASTFGYEQYF. In nucleotides, the CDR3 is TGTGCCAGCACCTTCGGGTACGAGCAGTACTTC.

This clonotype was found a few times. The chain employs TRBV9 and TRBJ2-7; 7 nucleotides match TRBD2. The germline V gene has CDR1 SGDLS and CDR2 YYNGEE. Trimming removed 0 bases from V and 4 bases from J; junction bases left unmatched: 7. The CDR3 runs 15 residues. CDR3 nucleotides: TGTGCCAGCAGCGTAGGGGGGACTAATCTATACGAGCAGTACTTC. It specifies CASSVGGTNLYEQYF.

This clonotype was seen ten or more times. The chain has TRBV6-5 and TRBJ1-2, with no clear D. Deletions cut 6 bases from V and 0 bases from J, with 14 bases between. The CDR3 loop spans 15 amino acids. Germline V CDR1 and CDR2: MNHEY, SVGAGI. CDR3 loop: CASSSRDFANYGYTF. The CDR3 DNA sequence: TGTGCCAGCAGCTCTCGGGATTTCGCTAACTATGGCTACACCTTC.

This clonotype was found a few times. The gene calls are TRBV12-3 or TRBV12-4 and TRBJ2-7; weak D call: TRBD1 (9 bases). This CDR3 is built from 14 residues. The ends were cut back, 9 bases at V and 3 bases at J, with 18 bases in the middle. As DNA, the CDR3 is TGTGCCAGTTCCGGGGGGGACAGGGACTACGAGCAGTACTTC. It specifies CASSGGDRDYEQYF.

The rearrangement links TRBV7-6 to TRBJ2-7, with TRBD2 matching over 9 bases. Per the germline V gene, CDR1 is SGHVS and CDR2 is FNYEAQ. This CDR3 has 21 amino acids. Germline trimming cut 4 bases from V and 0 bases from J; bases unmatched to any gene: 22. Written as DNA, the CDR3 is TGTGCCAGCAGCTCCCGGACCGGGACTAGCACCAAGGTCCCATTCTCCTACGAGCAGTACTTC. Residues: CASSSRTGTSTKVPFSYEQYF.